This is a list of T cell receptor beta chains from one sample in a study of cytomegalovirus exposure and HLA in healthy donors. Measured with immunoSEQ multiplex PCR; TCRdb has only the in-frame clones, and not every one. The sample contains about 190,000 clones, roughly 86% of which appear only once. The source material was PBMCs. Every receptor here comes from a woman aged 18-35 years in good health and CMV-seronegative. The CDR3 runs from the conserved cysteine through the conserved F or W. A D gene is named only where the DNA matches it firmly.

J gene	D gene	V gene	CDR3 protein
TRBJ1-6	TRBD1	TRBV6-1	CASRDRQGVSPLHF
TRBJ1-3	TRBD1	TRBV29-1	CSVGQGVKGNTIYF
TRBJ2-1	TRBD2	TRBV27	CASSFSSGGRSRQFF
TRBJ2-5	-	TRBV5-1	CASSLGGQGETQYF
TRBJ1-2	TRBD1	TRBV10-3	CAISGDRLYGYTF
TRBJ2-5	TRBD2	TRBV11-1	CASSSGLAGGQETQYF
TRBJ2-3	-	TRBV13	CASSFRGRNTQYF
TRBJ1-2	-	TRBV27	CASSLGSLTGTIYGYTF
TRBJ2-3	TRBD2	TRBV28	CASSPGGDTQYF
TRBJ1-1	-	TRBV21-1	CASSNGSEVMNTEAFF
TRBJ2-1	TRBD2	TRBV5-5	CASSLLAGGGNEQFF
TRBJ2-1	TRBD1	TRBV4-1	CASSQGTGAPYNEQFF
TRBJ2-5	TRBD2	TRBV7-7	CASSTGASGPTQYF
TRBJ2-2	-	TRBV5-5	CASSQGLSTGELFF
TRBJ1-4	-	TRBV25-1	CASNQNEKLFF
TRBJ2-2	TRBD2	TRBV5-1	CASSRRLAAVGNTGELFF
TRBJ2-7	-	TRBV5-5	CASSPWTAQVLYF
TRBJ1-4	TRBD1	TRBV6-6	CASSERGRTNEKLFF
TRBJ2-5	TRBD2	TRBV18	CASSPSGGETQYF
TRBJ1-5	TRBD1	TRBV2	CASTGTGSSNQPQHF
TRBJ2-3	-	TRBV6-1	CASSASSTSTDTQYF
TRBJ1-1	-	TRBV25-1	CASSEYGQAMNTEAFF
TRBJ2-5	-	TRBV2	CASGYRQETQYF
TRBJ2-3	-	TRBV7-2	CASSSRTRSTDTQYF
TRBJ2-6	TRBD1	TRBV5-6	CASSFPSQGSGANVLTF
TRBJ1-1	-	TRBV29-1	CSVAGVLNTEAFF
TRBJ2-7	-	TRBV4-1	CASSARVGGPSYEQYF
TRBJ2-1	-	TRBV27	CASSIRDTPYNEQFF
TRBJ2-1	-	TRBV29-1	CSVGGLAVYNEQFF